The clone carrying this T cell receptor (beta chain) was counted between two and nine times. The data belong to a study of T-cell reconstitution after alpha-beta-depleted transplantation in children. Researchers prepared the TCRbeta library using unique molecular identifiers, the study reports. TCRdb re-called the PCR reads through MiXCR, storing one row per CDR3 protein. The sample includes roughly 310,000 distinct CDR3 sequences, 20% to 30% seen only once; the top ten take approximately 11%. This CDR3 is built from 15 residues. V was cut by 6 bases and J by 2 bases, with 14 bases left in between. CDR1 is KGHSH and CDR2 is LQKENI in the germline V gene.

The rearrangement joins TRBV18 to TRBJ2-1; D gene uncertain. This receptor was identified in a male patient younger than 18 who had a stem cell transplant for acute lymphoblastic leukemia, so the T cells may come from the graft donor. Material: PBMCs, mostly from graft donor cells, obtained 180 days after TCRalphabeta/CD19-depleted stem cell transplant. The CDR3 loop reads CASSLWSGAYNEQFF. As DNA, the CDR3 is TGTGCCAGCTCGCTGTGGTCTGGAGCCTACAATGAGCAGTTCTTC. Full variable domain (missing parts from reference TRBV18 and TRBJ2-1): NAGVMQNPRHLVRRRGQEARLRCSPMKGHSHVYWYRQLPEEGLKFMVYLQKENIIDESGMPKERFSAEFPKEGPSILRIQQVVRGDSAAYFCASSLWSGAYNEQFFGPGTRLTVL.